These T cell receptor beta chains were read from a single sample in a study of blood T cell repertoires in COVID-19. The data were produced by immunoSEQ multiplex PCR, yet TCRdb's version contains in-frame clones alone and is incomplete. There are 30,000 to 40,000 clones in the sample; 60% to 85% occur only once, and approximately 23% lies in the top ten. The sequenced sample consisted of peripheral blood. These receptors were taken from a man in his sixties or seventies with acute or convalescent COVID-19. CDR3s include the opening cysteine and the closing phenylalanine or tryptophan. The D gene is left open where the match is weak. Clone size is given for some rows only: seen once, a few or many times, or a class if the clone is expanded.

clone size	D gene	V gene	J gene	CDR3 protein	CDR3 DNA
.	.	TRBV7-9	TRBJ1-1	CASSLSPYSLRTEAFF	TGTGCCAGCAGCTTAAGCCCCTACAGCTTACGCACTGAAGCTTTCTTT
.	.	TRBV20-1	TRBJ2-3	CSASKGADTQYF	TGCAGTGCTAGTAAAGGGGCAGATACGCAGTATTTT
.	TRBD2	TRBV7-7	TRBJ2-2	CASSPRLAGGGELFF	TGTGCTAGCAGCCCCCGATTAGCGGGAGGTGGGGAGCTGTTTTTT
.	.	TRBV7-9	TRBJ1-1	CASSLTENMNTEAFF	TGTGCCAGCAGCTTGACAGAAAACATGAACACTGAAGCTTTCTTT
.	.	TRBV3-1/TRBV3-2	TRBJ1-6	CASSQRRLNSPLHF	TGTGCCAGCAGCCAACGCAGGTTAAATTCACCCCTCCACTTT
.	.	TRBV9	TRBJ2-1	CASSVGGNQYNEQFF	TGTGCCAGCAGCGTCGGCGGGAATCAATACAATGAGCAGTTCTTC
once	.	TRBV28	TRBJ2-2	CASRSGLLANTGELFF	TGTGCCAGCAGGTCAGGACTCCTCGCGAACACCGGGGAGCTGTTTTTT
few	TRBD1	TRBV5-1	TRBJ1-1	CASSNGQANTEAFF	TGCGCCAGCAGCAACGGACAGGCGAACACTGAAGCTTTCTTT
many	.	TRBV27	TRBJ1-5	CASSLGANQPQHF	TGTGCCAGCAGTTTAGGGGCGAATCAGCCCCAGCATTTT
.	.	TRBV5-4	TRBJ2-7	CASSPSGGLIEQYF	TGTGCCAGCAGCCCTTCTGGGGGCTTAATAGAGCAGTACTTC
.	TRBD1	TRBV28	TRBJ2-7	CASRTTGSYYEQYF	TGTGCCAGCAGAACGACAGGGTCGTACTACGAGCAGTACTTC
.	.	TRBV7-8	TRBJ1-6	CASSLERTGINSPLHF	TGTGCCAGCAGCTTAGAGAGAACAGGGATAAATTCACCCCTCCACTTT
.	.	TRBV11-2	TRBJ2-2	CASSFTGTNTGELFF	TGTGCCAGCAGCTTTACAGGGACGAACACCGGGGAGCTGTTTTTT
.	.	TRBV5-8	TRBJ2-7	CASNPWGRGAHEQYF	TGTGCCAGCAACCCGTGGGGCAGGGGAGCCCACGAGCAGTACTTC
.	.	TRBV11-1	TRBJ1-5	CASSWGLVGQPQHF	TGTGCCAGCAGCTGGGGCCTAGTGGGCCAGCCCCAGCATTTT
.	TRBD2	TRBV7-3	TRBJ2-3	CASSFRLAGENTQYF	TGTGCCAGCAGCTTCAGACTAGCGGGAGAAAATACGCAGTATTTT
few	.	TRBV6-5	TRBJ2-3	CASRTRIAPDTQYF	TGTGCCAGCAGAACCCGGATAGCCCCAGATACGCAGTATTTT
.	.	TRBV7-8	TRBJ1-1	CASSSQGAGGTEAFF	TGTGCCAGCAGCTCCCAAGGGGCCGGTGGCACTGAAGCTTTCTTT
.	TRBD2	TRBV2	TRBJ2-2	CASSPLAGVSGELFF	TGTGCCAGCAGTCCCCTAGCGGGAGTAAGCGGGGAGCTGTTTTTT
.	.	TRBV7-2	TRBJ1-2	CASSLARPTNYGYTF	TGTGCCAGCAGCTTAGCGAGGCCTACTAACTATGGCTACACCTTC
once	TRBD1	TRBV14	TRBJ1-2	CASSQGDRVRYGYTF	TGTGCCAGCAGCCAAGGTGACAGGGTCCGGTATGGCTACACCTTC
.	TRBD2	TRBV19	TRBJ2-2	CASSEAGGNTGELFF	TGTGCCAGTAGTGAGGCGGGGGGGAACACCGGGGAGCTGTTTTTT
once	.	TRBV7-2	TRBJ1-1	CASSLYNERAFF	TGTGCCAGCAGCTTATACAACGAGAGGGCTTTCTTT
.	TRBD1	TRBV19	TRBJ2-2	CASRDPQGPELFF	TGTGCCAGTAGGGACCCACAGGGGCCGGAGCTGTTTTTT
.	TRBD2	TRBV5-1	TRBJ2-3	CASSLFSGRDDTQYF	TGCGCCAGCAGCTTGTTTAGCGGGAGGGATGATACGCAGTATTTT
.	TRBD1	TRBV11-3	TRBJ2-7	CASSSTGASYEQYF	TGTGCCAGCAGTTCGACAGGGGCCTCCTACGAGCAGTACTTC
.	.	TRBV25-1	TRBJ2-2	CASSDDPSSSTPGELFF	TGTGCCAGCAGTGATGACCCCTCTAGCTCGACTCCCGGGGAGCTGTTTTTT
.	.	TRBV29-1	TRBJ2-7	CSATGTHYEQYF	TGCAGCGCCACCGGGACACACTACGAGCAGTACTTC
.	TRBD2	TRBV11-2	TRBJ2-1	CASSYGTSGEQFF	TGTGCCAGCAGCTACGGGACTAGCGGGGAGCAGTTCTTC
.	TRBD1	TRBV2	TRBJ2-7	CASSGGAGTGNLYEQYF	TGTGCCAGCAGTGGAGGGGCCGGGACAGGAAACCTCTACGAGCAGTACTTC
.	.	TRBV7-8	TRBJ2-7	CASSLVVGAGGPNEQYF	TGTGCCAGCAGCTTAGTAGTGGGGGCCGGTGGTCCAAACGAGCAGTACTTC
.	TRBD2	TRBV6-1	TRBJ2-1	CASSEALLAAYNEQFF	TGTGCCAGCAGTGAAGCGTTACTAGCGGCATACAATGAGCAGTTCTTC
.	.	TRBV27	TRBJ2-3	CASSFGPHTDTQYF	TGTGCCAGCAGTTTTGGGCCTCACACAGATACGCAGTATTTT
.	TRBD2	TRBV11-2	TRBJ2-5	CASSQPTSGLQETQYF	TGTGCCAGCAGCCAGCCGACTAGCGGGCTTCAAGAGACCCAGTACTTC
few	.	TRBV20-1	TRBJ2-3	CSLKNTQYF	TGCAGCCTAAAAAATACGCAGTATTTT
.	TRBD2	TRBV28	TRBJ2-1	CASSPGLAVSYNEQFF	TGTGCCAGCAGCCCCGGACTAGCAGTCTCCTACAATGAGCAGTTCTTC
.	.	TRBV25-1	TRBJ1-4	CATSHSTRGYFEKLFF	TGTGCTACCTCCCACTCGACGAGAGGGTATTTTGAAAAACTGTTTTTT
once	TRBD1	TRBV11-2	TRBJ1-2	CASSPTPGGYDGYTF	TGTGCCAGCAGCCCTACGCCAGGGGGGTATGATGGCTACACCTTC
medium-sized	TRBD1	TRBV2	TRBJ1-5	CASSEPPGQDNQPQHF	TGTGCCAGCAGTGAACCCCCGGGACAGGACAATCAGCCCCAGCATTTT
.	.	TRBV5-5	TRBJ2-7	CASSFKPRDNEQYF	TGTGCCAGCAGCTTTAAGCCGAGGGACAACGAGCAGTACTTC
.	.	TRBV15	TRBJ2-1	CATSPSGTNNEQFF	TGTGCCACCAGCCCATCCGGGACAAACAATGAGCAGTTCTTC
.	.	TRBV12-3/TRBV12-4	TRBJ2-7	CASSPQGLEQYF	TGTGCCAGCAGCCCACAGGGCCTCGAGCAGTACTTC
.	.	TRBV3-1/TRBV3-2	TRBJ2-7	CASSQWGRRNEQYF	TGTGCCAGCAGCCAATGGGGGAGGCGCAACGAGCAGTACTTC
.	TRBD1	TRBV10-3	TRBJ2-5	CAISAGQGLETQYF	TGTGCCATCAGTGCGGGACAGGGTTTAGAGACCCAGTACTTC
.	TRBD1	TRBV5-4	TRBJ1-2	CASSLGAGGNYGYTF	TGTGCCAGCAGCTTGGGAGCAGGGGGCAACTATGGCTACACCTTC
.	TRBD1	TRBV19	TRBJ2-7	CASSDRQGTTPYF	TGTGCCAGTAGTGATAGACAGGGGACCACCCCTTACTTC
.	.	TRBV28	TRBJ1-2	CASSVREDYGYTF	TGTGCCAGCAGTGTGAGGGAGGACTATGGCTACACCTTC
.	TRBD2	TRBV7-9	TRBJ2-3	CASSSLAGTTDTQYF	TGTGCCAGCAGTTCGCTAGCGGGGACCACAGATACGCAGTATTTT
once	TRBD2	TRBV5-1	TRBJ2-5	CASSVGTSGQETQYF	TGCGCCAGCAGCGTCGGGACTAGCGGGCAAGAGACCCAGTACTTC
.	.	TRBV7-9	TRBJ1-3	CASSLERGAGGNTIYF	TGTGCCAGCAGCTTAGAACGGGGGGCAGGTGGAAACACCATATATTTT
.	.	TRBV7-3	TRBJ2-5	CASSLTPGGQETQYF	TGTGCCAGCAGCTTAACCCCCGGGGGCCAAGAGACCCAGTACTTC
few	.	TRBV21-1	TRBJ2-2	CASRRLDTGELFF	TGTGCCAGCAGGAGACTGGACACCGGGGAGCTGTTTTTT
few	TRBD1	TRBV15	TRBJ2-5	CALGRDSLKETQYF	TGTGCCTTGGGCCGGGACAGCCTTAAAGAGACCCAGTACTTC
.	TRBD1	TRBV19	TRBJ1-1	CASSPRTGSGTEAFF	TGTGCCAGTAGTCCCCGGACAGGGTCGGGCACTGAAGCTTTCTTT
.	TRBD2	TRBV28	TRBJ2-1	CASSPSGTSGREPYNEQFF	TGTGCCAGCAGCCCTTCCGGGACTAGCGGGAGAGAACCCTACAATGAGCAGTTCTTC
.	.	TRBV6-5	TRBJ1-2	CASSSQGHLYGYTF	TGTGCCAGCAGTTCGCAGGGCCACCTCTATGGCTACACCTTC